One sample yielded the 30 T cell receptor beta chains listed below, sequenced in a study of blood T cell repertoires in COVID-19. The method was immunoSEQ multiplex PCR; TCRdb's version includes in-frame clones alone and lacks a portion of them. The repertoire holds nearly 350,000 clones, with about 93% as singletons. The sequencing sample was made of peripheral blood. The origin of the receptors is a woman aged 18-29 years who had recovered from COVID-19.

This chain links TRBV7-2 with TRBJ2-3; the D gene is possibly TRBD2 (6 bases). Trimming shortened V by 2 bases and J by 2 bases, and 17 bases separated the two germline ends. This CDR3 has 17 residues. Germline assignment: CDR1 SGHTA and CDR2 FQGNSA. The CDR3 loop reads CASSLTWSSEDTDTQYF. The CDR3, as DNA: TGTGCCAGCAGCTTAACTTGGTCTAGCGAGGACACAGATACGCAGTATTTT.

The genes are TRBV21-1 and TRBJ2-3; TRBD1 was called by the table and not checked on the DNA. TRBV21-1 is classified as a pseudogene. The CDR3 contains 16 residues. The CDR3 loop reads CASSWTGAFGTDTQYF. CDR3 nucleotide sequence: TGTGCCAGCAGCTGGACAGGGGCGTTCGGCACAGATACGCAGTATTTT.

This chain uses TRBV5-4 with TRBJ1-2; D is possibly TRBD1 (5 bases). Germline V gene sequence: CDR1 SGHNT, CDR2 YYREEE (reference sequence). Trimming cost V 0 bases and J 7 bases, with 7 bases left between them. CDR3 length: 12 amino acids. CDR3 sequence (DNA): TGTGCCAGCAGCTTGGCCGGGGGTGGCTACACCTTC. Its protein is CASSLAGGGYTF.

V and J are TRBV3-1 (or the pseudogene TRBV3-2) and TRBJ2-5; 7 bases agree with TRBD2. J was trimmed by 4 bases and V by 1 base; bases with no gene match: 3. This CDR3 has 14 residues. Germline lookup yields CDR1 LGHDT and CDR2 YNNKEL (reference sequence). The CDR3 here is CASSQGTRGETQYF. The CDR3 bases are TGTGCCAGCAGCCAAGGGACTAGGGGAGAGACCCAGTACTTC.

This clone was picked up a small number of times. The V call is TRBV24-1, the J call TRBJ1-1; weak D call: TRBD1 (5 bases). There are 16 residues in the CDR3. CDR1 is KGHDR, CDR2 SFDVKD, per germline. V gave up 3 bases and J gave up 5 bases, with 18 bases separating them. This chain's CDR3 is CATSDAGPAGGTEAFF. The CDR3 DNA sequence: TGTGCCACCAGTGATGCCGGGCCCGCCGGGGGTACTGAAGCTTTCTTT.

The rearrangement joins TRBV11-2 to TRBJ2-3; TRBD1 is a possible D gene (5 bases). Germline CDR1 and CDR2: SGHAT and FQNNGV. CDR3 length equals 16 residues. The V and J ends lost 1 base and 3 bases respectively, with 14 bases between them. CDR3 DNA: TGTGCCAGCAGCTTAGGGGTCAGGGCGCGGACAGATACGCAGTATTTT. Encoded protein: CASSLGVRARTDTQYF.

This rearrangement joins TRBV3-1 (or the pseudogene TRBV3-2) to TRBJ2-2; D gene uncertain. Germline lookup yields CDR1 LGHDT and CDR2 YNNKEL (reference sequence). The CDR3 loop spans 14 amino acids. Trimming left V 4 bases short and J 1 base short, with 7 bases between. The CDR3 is CASSPYKNTGELFF. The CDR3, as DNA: TGTGCCAGCAGCCCATACAAGAACACCGGGGAGCTGTTTTTT.

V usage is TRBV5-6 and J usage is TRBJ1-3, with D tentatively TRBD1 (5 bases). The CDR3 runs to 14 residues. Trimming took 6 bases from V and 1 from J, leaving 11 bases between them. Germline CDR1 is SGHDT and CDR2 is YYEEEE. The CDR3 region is CASNLGGSGNTIYF. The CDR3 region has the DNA TGTGCCAGCAACCTGGGGGGGTCTGGAAACACCATATATTTT.

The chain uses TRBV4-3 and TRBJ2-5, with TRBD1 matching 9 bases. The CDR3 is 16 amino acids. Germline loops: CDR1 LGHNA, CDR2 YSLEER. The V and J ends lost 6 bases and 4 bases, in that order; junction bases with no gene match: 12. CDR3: CASSPTGTGLGETQYF. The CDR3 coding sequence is TGCGCCAGCAGTCCGACCGGGACAGGGTTGGGAGAGACCCAGTACTTC.

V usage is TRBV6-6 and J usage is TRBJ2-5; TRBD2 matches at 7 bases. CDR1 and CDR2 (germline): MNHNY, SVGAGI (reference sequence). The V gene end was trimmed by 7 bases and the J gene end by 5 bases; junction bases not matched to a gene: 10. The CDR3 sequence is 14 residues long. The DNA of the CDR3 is TGTGCCAGCATCGCAAGAGCGGGGAGGGAGACCCAGTACTTC. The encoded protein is CASIARAGRETQYF.

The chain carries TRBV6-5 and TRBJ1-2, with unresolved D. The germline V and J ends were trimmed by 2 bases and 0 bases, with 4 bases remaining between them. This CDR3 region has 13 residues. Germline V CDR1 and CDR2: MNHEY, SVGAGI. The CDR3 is CASSYGPNYGYTF. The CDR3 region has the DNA TGTGCCAGCAGTTACGGGCCTAACTATGGCTACACCTTC.

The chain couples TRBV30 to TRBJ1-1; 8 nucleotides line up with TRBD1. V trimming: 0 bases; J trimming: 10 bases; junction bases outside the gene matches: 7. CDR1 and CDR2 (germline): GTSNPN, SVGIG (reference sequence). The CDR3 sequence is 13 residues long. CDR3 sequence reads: CAWSVRRGQVAFF. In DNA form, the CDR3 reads TGTGCCTGGAGTGTTCGCAGGGGGCAGGTAGCTTTCTTT.

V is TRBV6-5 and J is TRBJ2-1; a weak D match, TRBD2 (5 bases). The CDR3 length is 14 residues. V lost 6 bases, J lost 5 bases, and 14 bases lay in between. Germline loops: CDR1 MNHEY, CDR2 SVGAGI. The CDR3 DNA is TGTGCCAGCAGGGTCCAGCGGAGAAACAATGAGCAGTTCTTC. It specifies CASRVQRRNNEQFF.

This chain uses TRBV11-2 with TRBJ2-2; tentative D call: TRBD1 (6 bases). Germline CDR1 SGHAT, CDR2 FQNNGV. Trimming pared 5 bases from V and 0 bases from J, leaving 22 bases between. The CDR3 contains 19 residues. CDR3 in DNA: TGTGCCAGCAGCCAACCCCGCCGATTGACAGGCGCGAACACCGGGGAGCTGTTTTTT. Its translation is CASSQPRRLTGANTGELFF.

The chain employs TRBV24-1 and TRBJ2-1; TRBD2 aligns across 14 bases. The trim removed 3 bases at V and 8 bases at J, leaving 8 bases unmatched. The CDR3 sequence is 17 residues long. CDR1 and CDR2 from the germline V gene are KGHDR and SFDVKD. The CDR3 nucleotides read TGTGCCACCAGTGATACTGGGACTAGCGGGAGTCTTGATGAGCAGTTCTTC. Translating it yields CATSDTGTSGSLDEQFF.

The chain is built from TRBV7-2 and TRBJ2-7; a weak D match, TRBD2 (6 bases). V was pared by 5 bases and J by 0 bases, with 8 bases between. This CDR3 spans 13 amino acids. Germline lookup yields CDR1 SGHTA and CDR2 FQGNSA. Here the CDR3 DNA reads TGTGCCAGCAGCGAACTAGCCTCCTACGAGCAGTACGTC. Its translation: CASSELASYEQYV.

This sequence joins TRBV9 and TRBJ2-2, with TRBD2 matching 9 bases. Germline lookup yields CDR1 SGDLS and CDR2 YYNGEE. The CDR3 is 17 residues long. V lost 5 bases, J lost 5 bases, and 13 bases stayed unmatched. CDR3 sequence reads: CASSASREGLGTGELFF. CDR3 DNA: TGTGCCAGCAGTGCATCGCGGGAGGGCCTAGGAACCGGGGAGCTGTTTTTT.

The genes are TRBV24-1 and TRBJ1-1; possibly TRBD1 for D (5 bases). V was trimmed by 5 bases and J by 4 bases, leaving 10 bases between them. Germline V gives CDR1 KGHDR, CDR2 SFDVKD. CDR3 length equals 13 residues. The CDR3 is CATSVGGSTEAFF. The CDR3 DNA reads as TGTGCCACCAGTGTTGGGGGGAGCACTGAAGCTTTCTTT.

This CDR3 reads CASSIRTSGIYNEQFF. CDR3 sequence (DNA): TGTGCCAGTAGTATACGGACTAGCGGGATCTACAATGAGCAGTTCTTC. The chain carries TRBV19 and TRBJ2-1; 12 bases are a match to TRBD2. CDR1 LNHDA and CDR2 SQIVND come from the germline V gene (reference sequence). The V gene end was trimmed by 2 bases and the J gene end by 3 bases; junction bases not matched to a gene: 2. The CDR3 is 16 residues long.

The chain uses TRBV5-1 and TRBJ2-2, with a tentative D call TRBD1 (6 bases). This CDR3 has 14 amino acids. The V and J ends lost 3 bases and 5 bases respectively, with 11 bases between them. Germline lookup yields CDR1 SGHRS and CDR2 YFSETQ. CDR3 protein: CASSSNRETGELFF. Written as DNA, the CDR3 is TGCGCCAGCAGCTCCAACAGGGAAACCGGGGAGCTGTTTTTT. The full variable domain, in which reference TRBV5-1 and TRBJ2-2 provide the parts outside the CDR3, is KAGVTQTPRYLIKTRGQQVTLSCSPISGHRSVSWYQQTPGQGLQFLFEYFSETQRNKGNFPGRFSGRQFSNSRSEMNVSTLELGDSALYLCASSSNRETGELFFGEGSRLTVL.

For the CDR3, the DNA is TGTGCCAGCAGCGACGGGTTAGACTGGGATACGCAGTATTTT. Its protein is CASSDGLDWDTQYF. The V and J genes are TRBV2 and TRBJ2-3; D ambiguous. V gave up 6 bases and J gave up 6 bases, with 16 bases separating them. The CDR3 consists of 14 residues. The germline V gene encodes CDR1 SNHLY and CDR2 FYNNEI.

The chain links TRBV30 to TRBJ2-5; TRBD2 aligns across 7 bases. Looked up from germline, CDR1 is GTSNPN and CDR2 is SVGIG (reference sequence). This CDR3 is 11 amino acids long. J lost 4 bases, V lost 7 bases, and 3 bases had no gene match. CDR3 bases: TGTGCCTTGGGACTATCAGAGACCCAGTACTTC. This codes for CALGLSETQYF.

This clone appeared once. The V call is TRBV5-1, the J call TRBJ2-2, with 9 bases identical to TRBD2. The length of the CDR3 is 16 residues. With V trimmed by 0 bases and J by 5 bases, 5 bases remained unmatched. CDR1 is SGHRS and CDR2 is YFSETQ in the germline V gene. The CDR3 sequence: CASSLGSGGQTGELFF. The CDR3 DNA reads TGCGCCAGCAGCTTGGGGAGCGGGGGGCAGACCGGGGAGCTGTTTTTT.

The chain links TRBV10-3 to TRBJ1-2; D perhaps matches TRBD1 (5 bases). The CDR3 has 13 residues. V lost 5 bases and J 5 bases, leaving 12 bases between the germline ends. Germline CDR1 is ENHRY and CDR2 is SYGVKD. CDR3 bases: TGTGCCATCAGTCAGGGTATAGGGTATGGCTACACCTTC. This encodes CAISQGIGYGYTF.

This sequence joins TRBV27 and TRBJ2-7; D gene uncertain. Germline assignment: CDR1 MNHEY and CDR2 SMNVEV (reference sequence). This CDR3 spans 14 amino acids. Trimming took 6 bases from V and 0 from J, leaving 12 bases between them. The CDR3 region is CASSPSTRSYEQYV. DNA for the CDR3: TGTGCCAGCAGCCCTAGTACTCGCTCCTACGAGCAGTACGTC.

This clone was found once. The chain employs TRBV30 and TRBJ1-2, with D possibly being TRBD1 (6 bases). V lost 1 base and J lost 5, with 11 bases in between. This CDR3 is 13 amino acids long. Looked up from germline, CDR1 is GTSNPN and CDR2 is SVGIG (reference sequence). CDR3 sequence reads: CAWSGWDTYGYTF. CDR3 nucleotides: TGTGCCTGGAGTGGGTGGGACACTTATGGCTACACCTTC. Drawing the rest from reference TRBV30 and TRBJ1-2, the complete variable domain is SQTIHQWPATLVQPVGSPLSLECTVEGTSNPNLYWYRQAAGRGLQLLFYSVGIGQISSEVPQNLSASRPQDRQFILSSKKLLLSDSGFYLCAWSGWDTYGYTFGSGTRLTVV.

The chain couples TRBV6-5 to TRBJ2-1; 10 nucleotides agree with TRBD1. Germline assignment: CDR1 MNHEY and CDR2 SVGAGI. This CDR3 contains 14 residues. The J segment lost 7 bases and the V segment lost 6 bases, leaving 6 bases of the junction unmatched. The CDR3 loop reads CASRGDRGRNEQFF. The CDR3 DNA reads TGTGCCAGCAGGGGGGACAGGGGACGGAATGAGCAGTTCTTC.

CDR3 in amino acids: CASSLFGGGTDTQYF. DNA of the CDR3: TGTGCCAGCAGTCTCTTCGGCGGGGGCACAGATACGCAGTATTTT. This chain uses TRBV6-4 with TRBJ2-3, with a weak D call TRBD2 (6 bases). The V gene lost 5 bases and the J gene lost 1 base, with 13 bases spanning the gap. The germline V gene has CDR1 MRHNA and CDR2 SNTAGT. The CDR3 runs to 15 residues.

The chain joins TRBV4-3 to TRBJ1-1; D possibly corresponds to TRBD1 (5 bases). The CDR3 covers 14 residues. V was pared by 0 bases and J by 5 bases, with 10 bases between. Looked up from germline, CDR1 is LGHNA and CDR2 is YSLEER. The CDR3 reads CASSQEGVRTEAFF. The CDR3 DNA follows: TGCGCCAGCAGCCAAGAAGGGGTTAGGACTGAAGCTTTCTTT.

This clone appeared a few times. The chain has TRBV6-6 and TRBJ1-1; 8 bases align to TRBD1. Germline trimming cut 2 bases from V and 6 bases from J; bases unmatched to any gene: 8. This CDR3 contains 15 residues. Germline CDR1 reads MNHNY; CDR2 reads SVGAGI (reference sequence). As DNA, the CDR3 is TGTGCCAGCAGTTACCTCAGGGGGCGCGAGGCTGAAGCTTTCTTT. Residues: CASSYLRGREAEAFF.